The 5 T cell receptor beta chains given below trace back to one sample, sequenced in a study of T cell clonality in common variable immunodeficiency. Findings of the study overall: Common variable immunodeficiency TCR beta sequences reportedly had fewer deletions and N-nucleotide insertions.

What these receptors recognize is not known. The table came from immunoSEQ multiplex PCR; TCRdb's copy has only in-frame clones and leaves some out. The repertoire yields about 19,000 clones, none seen only once; the top ten contain about 25%. The sequenced sample consisted of peripheral blood mononuclear cells. All receptors derive from a human donor with common variable immunodeficiency.

Many counts were recorded for this clone. With the read ending 3 residues before the CDR3 end, the germline J gene is used to fill in that end. This sequence joins TRBV20-1 and TRBJ2-1, with TRBD1 matching 9 bases. CDR1 is DFQATT and CDR2 is SNEGSKA in the germline V gene (reference sequence). This CDR3 is 19 amino acids long. Germline trimming cut 0 bases from V and 1 base from J; bases unmatched to any gene: 13. CDR3 amino acids: CSARDGTGSKKDSYNEQFF. The DNA read from the CDR3 is TGCAGTGCTAGAGACGGGACAGGGTCCAAGAAAGATTCCTACAATGAG.

The table lists this clone with a few counts. The CDR3 end falls 3 residues outside the read, so it is completed with the germline J gene. The chain is built from TRBV7-2 and TRBJ2-3, with a tentative D call TRBD1 (6 bases). The germline V gene has CDR1 SGHTA and CDR2 FQGNSA. Trimming shortened V by 5 bases and J by 5 bases, and 14 bases separated the two germline ends. This CDR3 comprises 14 residues. The covered CDR3 bases are TGTGCCAGCAGCCGACAGGTAGATCTAGATACG. It yields the protein CASSRQVDLDT. The entire CDR3 protein reads CASSRQVDLDTQYF.

This clone has just a few counts. The read comes to an end 3 residues before the CDR3 does, leaving the germline J gene to fill in the end. The chain joins TRBV30 to TRBJ2-5, with 11 positions matching TRBD2. CDR3 length: 17 amino acids. Germline values: CDR1 GTSNPN, CDR2 SVGIG (reference sequence). With 3 bases clipped from V and 5 bases from J, the junction kept 14 bases outside the gene matches. The CDR3 DNA, read in part, is TGTGCCTGGAGCCGAATGGGGCTAGCGGGGGGCGGTGAGACC. Protein: CAWSRMGLAGGGET. The CDR3 reads in full as CAWSRMGLAGGGETQYF.

This clone showed up just a few times. The read is 3 residues too short to cover the CDR3 end, so that end is filled in from the germline J gene. V is TRBV7-9 and J is TRBJ2-3; no reliable D call. The CDR3 runs to 15 residues. V was clipped by 1 base and J by 2 bases, with 10 bases between them. Per the germline V gene, CDR1 is SEHNR and CDR2 is FQNEAQ (reference sequence). CDR3 DNA (partial): TGTGCCAGCAGCTTAGACAGAATATTCACAGATACG. As protein: CASSLDRIFTDT. The whole CDR3 protein is CASSLDRIFTDTQYF.

This clone was detected only a few times. The sequenced fragment ends 3 residues before the CDR3 boundary, so the rest is inferred from the germline J gene. The V call is TRBV7-2, the J call TRBJ2-3; D is ambiguous. The CDR3 is made up of 14 amino acids. V lost 5 bases and J 0 bases, leaving 9 bases between the germline ends. Looked up from germline, CDR1 is SGHTA and CDR2 is FQGNSA. CDR3 DNA, as far as it was read: TGTGCCAGCAGCCCCCTAGGCAGCACAGATACG. It codes for CASSPLGSTDT. The whole CDR3 is CASSPLGSTDTQYF.